These T cell receptor beta chains were read from a single sample in a study of CXCR3-negative and CXCR3-positive naive CD8 T cells. TCRdb re-called the 5' RACE reads; every CDR3 protein appears as one record, without DNA. The sample totals about 56,000 distinct CDR3 sequences. The sequenced sample consisted of naive CXCR3+ CD8+ T cells from blood. All receptors derive from a human donor in good health. Some clones in this sample may be carry-over from other donors' samples. Each CDR3 is given with its conserved first and last residue. Fields, in order: J gene, V gene, CDR3 protein.

J gene: TRBJ2-7; V gene: TRBV27; CDR3 protein: CASSLGGAPFSYEQYF
J gene: TRBJ2-7; V gene: TRBV29-1; CDR3 protein: CSVEAPTGDPYEQYF
J gene: TRBJ2-2; V gene: TRBV5-6; CDR3 protein: CASSSLEGATGELFF
J gene: TRBJ2-5; V gene: TRBV4-3; CDR3 protein: CASSQGQYQETQYF
J gene: TRBJ2-3; V gene: TRBV12-3/TRBV12-4; CDR3 protein: CASSLPRVRDTDTQYF
J gene: TRBJ2-1; V gene: TRBV6-1; CDR3 protein: CASSEYESYNEQFF
J gene: TRBJ2-7; V gene: TRBV12-3/TRBV12-4; CDR3 protein: CASSHPDLSPYEQYF
J gene: TRBJ2-2; V gene: TRBV7-9; CDR3 protein: CATEPGQGIPGELFF
J gene: TRBJ1-6; V gene: TRBV7-2; CDR3 protein: CASSSPLRDGSPLHF
J gene: TRBJ2-7; V gene: TRBV20-1; CDR3 protein: CSASGRGAPRAEQYF
J gene: TRBJ1-2; V gene: TRBV7-2; CDR3 protein: CASSLGEGLNYGYTF
J gene: TRBJ2-5; V gene: TRBV27; CDR3 protein: CASSDGLMDETQYF
J gene: TRBJ2-1; V gene: TRBV5-5; CDR3 protein: CASSSHVGGGPDEQFF
J gene: TRBJ2-3; V gene: TRBV7-8; CDR3 protein: CASSPPTADTQYF
J gene: TRBJ1-5; V gene: TRBV7-9; CDR3 protein: CASSPTGHWAQHF
J gene: TRBJ2-6; V gene: TRBV5-5; CDR3 protein: CARAWGSGANVLTF
J gene: TRBJ1-1; V gene: TRBV29-1; CDR3 protein: CSVLRNTEAFF